This T cell receptor beta chain is drawn from a study of T cells in Graves' hyperthyroidism and ophthalmopathy. Points from the study as a whole: Ophthalmopathy stood apart from stable hyperthyroidism in a 13 V-J model.

The CDR3 runs to 16 residues. V trimming: 0 bases; J trimming: 5 bases; junction bases outside the gene matches: 8. Germline CDR1 and CDR2: ENHRY and SYGVKD. In this sample, this clonotype turned up a few times. The antigen is undetermined. The blood sample was taken at first hyperthyroidism diagnosis, before any ophthalmopathy symptoms. The source material, RNA transcripts, was used to amplify TCR beta CDR3 regions. The primer set for the first-round RT-PCR of the TCR CDR3 was HTBI. TCRdb recomputed calls from the multiplex PCR reads with MiXCR, one row per CDR3 protein. This table has fewer than 200,000 distinct CDR3 sequences, 8% to 9.5% appearing once.

The sequenced sample was blood. This TCR was sampled from a woman in her late teens or twenties with Graves' hyperthyroidism that later progressed to Graves' ophthalmopathy. The rearrangement joins TRBV10-3 to TRBJ2-3, with 7 bases lining up with TRBD1. The DNA of the CDR3 is TGTGCCATCAGTGAGTCGTCTGGCAGGGGGATAGATACGCAGTATTTT. It encodes CAISESSGRGIDTQYF.